This T cell receptor (beta chain) was retrieved from a study of cytomegalovirus exposure and HLA in healthy donors. V lost 6 bases to trimming and J lost 5 bases, with 16 bases between them. Looked up from germline, CDR1 is ENHRY and CDR2 is SYGVKD. This CDR3 has 15 amino acids. PCR used 60 Vbeta primers and 13 Jbeta primers. Profiling relied on immunoSEQ multiplex PCR, and the TCRdb table lists in-frame clones only, not all of them. The sample holds roughly 100,000 clones, about 80% seen once. Findings and limits, study-wide: When presence/absence was analysed, sequencing depth was taken to be roughly uniform across donors. Based on reports, TCR beta sequences accurately predicted HLA-A and HLA-B alleles for most subjects.

As to this clone: The antigen is not known.

The chain couples TRBV10-3 to TRBJ2-2; TRBD2 might be the D (6 bases). The sequencing input was PBMCs. This sequence originates from a man aged 25-45 years in good health and CMV-seronegative. CDR3 loop: CAISRDSTYTGELFF. The CDR3 nucleotides are TGTGCCATCAGCCGGGACTCCACGTATACCGGGGAGCTGTTTTTT.